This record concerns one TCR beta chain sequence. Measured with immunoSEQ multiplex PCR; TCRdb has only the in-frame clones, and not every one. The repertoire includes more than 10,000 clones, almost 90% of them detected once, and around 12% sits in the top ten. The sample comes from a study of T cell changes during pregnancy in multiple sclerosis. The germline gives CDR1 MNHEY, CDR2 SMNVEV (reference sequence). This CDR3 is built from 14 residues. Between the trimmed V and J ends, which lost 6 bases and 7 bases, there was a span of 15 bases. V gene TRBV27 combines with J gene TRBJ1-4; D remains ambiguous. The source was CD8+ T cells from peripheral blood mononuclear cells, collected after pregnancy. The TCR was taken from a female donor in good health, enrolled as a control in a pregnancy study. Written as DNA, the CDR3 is TGTGCCAGCAGCTCAATTCCACGGGGTGAAAAACTGTTTTTT. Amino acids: CASSSIPRGEKLFF.